Each of the 22 T cell receptor beta chains below was sequenced from the same sample in a study of vaccination and CD4 T cells after COVID-19. The treatment: approximately nine-day PBMC culture with coronavirus spike peptide pools or control peptides (ViraFEST assay). Sequencing of DNA taken from cultured CD4+ T cells relied on the Oncomine TCR Beta short-read assay. One entry per CDR3 protein results from TCRdb running MiXCR on the PCR reads. Of about 5,000 distinct CDR3 sequences in the sample, roughly two thirds were seen once. What these receptors recognize is not known. The sample was CD4+ T cells from blood, cultured in vitro. The source of these receptors is a human donor who had recovered from COVID-19.

J is TRBJ2-3 and V is TRBV11-2; D uncertain. The CDR3 length is 15 residues. The V end was cut by 2 bases, the J end by 6 bases, with 15 bases between. Germline values: CDR1 SGHAT, CDR2 FQNNGV. The CDR3 DNA sequence: TGTGCCAGCAGCTTAAACCCTGAAGCGACGGATACGCAGTATTTT. As protein: CASSLNPEATDTQYF.

The chain is built from TRBV7-2 and TRBJ1-5, with 8 bases matching TRBD1. This CDR3 comprises 14 residues. Germline V gives CDR1 SGHTA, CDR2 FQGNSA. Trimming removed 1 base from V and 5 bases from J; junction bases left unmatched: 1. CDR3 residues: CASSLVDRDQPQHF. In DNA form, the CDR3 reads TGTGCCAGCAGCTTAGTGGACAGGGATCAGCCCCAGCATTTT. The variable domain in full, completed from reference TRBV7-2 and TRBJ1-5, reads GAGVSQSPSNKVTEKGKDVELRCDPISGHTALYWYRQSLGQGLEFLIYFQGNSAPDKSGLPSDRFSAERTGGSVSTLTIQRTQQEDSAVYLCASSLVDRDQPQHFGDGTRLSIL.

A single count supports this clonotype. This rearrangement joins TRBV30 to TRBJ2-1; TRBD2 might be the D (6 bases). There are 12 residues in the CDR3. Germline V gene sequence: CDR1 GTSNPN, CDR2 SVGIG (reference sequence). Trimming left V 8 bases short and J 0 bases short, with 8 bases between. The chain's CDR3 is CASGYSYNEQFF. CDR3 coding DNA: TGTGCCAGCGGGTACTCCTACAATGAGCAGTTCTTC.

The V gene is TRBV18, the J gene TRBJ1-1, with D perhaps matching TRBD1 (5 bases). CDR1 is KGHSH, CDR2 LQKENI, per germline. This CDR3 has 16 amino acids. The V end lost 1 base, the J end lost 0 bases, and 12 bases lay between the germline ends. CDR3 nucleotide sequence: TGTGCCAGCTCACCACAGGCAGGGACCATGAACACTGAAGCTTTCTTT. Protein product: CASSPQAGTMNTEAFF.

The chain joins TRBV15 to TRBJ2-1, with D unclear. The CDR3 has 13 amino acids. Germline CDR1 LNHNV, CDR2 YYDKDF (reference sequence). The ends were cut back, 0 bases at V and 5 bases at J, with 5 bases in the middle. DNA for the CDR3: TGTGCCACCAGCAGAGACCACAACAATGAGCAGTTCTTC. Amino acid sequence: CATSRDHNNEQFF.

This rearrangement joins TRBV6-1 to TRBJ1-3, with TRBD1 matching over 7 bases. Per the germline V gene, CDR1 is MNHNS and CDR2 is SASEGT. The CDR3 totals 14 residues. The junction had 4 bases not matched to a gene; V was cut back by 6 bases and J by 2 bases. The CDR3 DNA sequence: TGTGCCAGCAGAAGACAGGGAACTGGAAACACCATATATTTT. It codes for CASRRQGTGNTIYF.

Here the CDR3 reads CSARTGPEQYF. The CDR3 nucleotides read TGCAGTGCTAGGACAGGTCCGGAGCAGTACTTC. The V call is TRBV20-1, the J call TRBJ2-7; TRBD1 might be the D (6 bases). V was cut by 3 bases and J by 7 bases, with 10 bases left in between. Germline V gene sequence: CDR1 DFQATT, CDR2 SNEGSKA (reference sequence). This CDR3 is built from 11 residues.

This chain links TRBV28 with TRBJ1-6, with unresolved D. V was cut by 6 bases and J by 5 bases, with 11 bases left in between. The germline V gene encodes CDR1 MDHEN and CDR2 SYDVKM. CDR3 length: 14 amino acids. The CDR3 loop reads CASRPGIDNSPLHF. The CDR3 DNA reads as TGTGCCAGCAGACCCGGGATCGATAATTCACCCCTCCACTTT.

The chain has TRBV27 and TRBJ2-7, with a weak D call TRBD2 (5 bases). The germline V gene has CDR1 MNHEY and CDR2 SMNVEV (reference sequence). V shed 2 bases and J shed 1 base, with 9 bases lying between them. The CDR3 sequence is 14 residues long. CDR3 residues: CASSLQAESYEQYF. CDR3 in DNA: TGTGCCAGCAGTTTACAAGCGGAATCCTACGAGCAGTACTTC.

The chain has TRBV30 and TRBJ1-5; D gene uncertain. CDR1 and CDR2 from the germline V gene are GTSNPN and SVGIG (reference sequence). V was cut by 0 bases and J by 2 bases, with 11 bases left in between. The CDR3 is made up of 15 amino acids. The CDR3 loop reads CAWSVPLGGNQPQHF. The CDR3 bases are TGTGCCTGGAGTGTGCCCCTCGGGGGCAATCAGCCCCAGCATTTT.

The chain joins TRBV27 to TRBJ1-2; 9 bases agree with TRBD1. The trim removed 4 bases at V and 4 bases at J, leaving 7 bases unmatched. The CDR3 consists of 15 residues. CDR1 is MNHEY, CDR2 SMNVEV, per germline (reference sequence). This CDR3 reads CASSSGQGWSYGYTF. CDR3 sequence (DNA): TGTGCCAGCAGTTCGGGACAGGGCTGGAGCTATGGCTACACCTTC.

The V call is TRBV7-6, the J call TRBJ2-5; D is uncertain. Germline loops: CDR1 SGHVS, CDR2 FNYEAQ. The CDR3 consists of 14 residues. Trimming pared 5 bases from V and 2 bases from J, leaving 12 bases between. In DNA form, the CDR3 reads TGTGCCAGCAGCCCTCGCGCCCAGCAAGAGACCCAGTACTTC. The encoded protein is CASSPRAQQETQYF.

This chain uses TRBV5-4 with TRBJ2-7; D is unresolved. V lost 0 bases and J lost 0, with 10 bases in between. Germline assignment: CDR1 SGHNT and CDR2 YYREEE (reference sequence). This CDR3 is built from 15 residues. The CDR3 DNA reads TGTGCCAGCAGCTTGGCCGGGCAGAGCTCCTACGAGCAGTACTTC. This sequence encodes CASSLAGQSSYEQYF.

In its sample, this clonotype is medium-sized. The chain carries TRBV6-1 and TRBJ1-5; D is uncertain. In germline, CDR1 is MNHNS, CDR2 SASEGT. The V end lost 7 bases, the J end lost 7 bases, and 14 bases lay between the germline ends. The CDR3 runs to 13 residues. The CDR3 spells CASIDWGDQPQHF. As DNA, the CDR3 is TGTGCCAGCATTGATTGGGGTGACCAGCCCCAGCATTTT.

The chain recombines TRBV6-1 with TRBJ2-1; unclear D gene. Between the trimmed V and J ends, which lost 4 bases and 4 bases, there was a span of 11 bases. The CDR3 totals 14 residues. Germline assignment: CDR1 MNHNS and CDR2 SASEGT. The CDR3, as DNA: TGTGCCAGCAGTGTCGGACCCGGGTACAATGAGCAGTTCTTC. This sequence encodes CASSVGPGYNEQFF.

This sequence joins TRBV30 and TRBJ2-3; 13 positions match TRBD2. This CDR3 region has 16 residues. With 2 bases clipped from V and 5 bases from J, the junction kept 7 bases outside the gene matches. CDR1 and CDR2 (germline): GTSNPN, SVGIG (reference sequence). CDR3 sequence: CAWSKGLAGSIDTQYF. CDR3 nucleotides: TGTGCCTGGAGTAAGGGACTAGCGGGGAGTATAGATACGCAGTATTTT.

CDR3 bases: TGTGCCAGCAGCTCCGCCCCCGATACGCAGTATTTT. Its protein is CASSSAPDTQYF. The V call is TRBV7-9, the J call TRBJ2-3; the D is unclear. Trimming removed 4 bases from V and 6 bases from J, with 8 bases in between. The CDR3 extends over 12 amino acids. Germline-derived CDR1 and CDR2 are SEHNR and FQNEAQ (reference sequence).

The chain is built from TRBV20-1 and TRBJ2-5; 7 positions match TRBD2. Germline V lookup: CDR1 DFQATT, CDR2 SNEGSKA (reference sequence). The CDR3 sequence is 13 residues long. With V trimmed by 7 bases and J by 2 bases, 7 bases remained unmatched. In DNA form, the CDR3 reads TGCAGTGTCTCGCCCGGGGGGCAAGAGACCCAGTACTTC. It translates to CSVSPGGQETQYF.

As for this clonotype: The junction differs from germline at one of its ends, possibly a read error. DNA for the CDR3: TGTGCCAGCAGCTTAGGTCCCCTGTACGAGCTGTACTTC. Translation gives CASSLGPLYELYF. The chain recombines TRBV7-2 with TRBJ2-7; D remains ambiguous. CDR3 size: 13 residues. Germline assignment: CDR1 SGHTA and CDR2 FQGNSA.

CDR3 coding DNA: TGCGCCAGCAGTGAGAGGGGGGTCAGGGATACGCAGTATTTT. Residues: CASSERGVRDTQYF. The V call is TRBV10-1, the J call TRBJ2-3, with D perhaps given as TRBD1 or TRBD2 (6 bases each). CDR1 and CDR2 (germline): WNHNN, SYGVQD (reference sequence). The germline V and J ends were trimmed by 2 bases and 6 bases, with 12 bases remaining between them. CDR3 length: 14 amino acids.

The J gene is TRBJ2-7, the V gene TRBV7-8; 8 nucleotides match TRBD2. V lost 5 bases and J lost 0; bases outside the gene matches: 9. Germline V CDR1 and CDR2: SGHVS, FQNEAQ. The CDR3 totals 16 residues. CDR3 loop: CASSRSRREDSYEQYF. In DNA form, the CDR3 reads TGTGCCAGCAGCCGTTCCAGGCGGGAGGACTCCTACGAGCAGTACTTC.

This clonotype has just one count. The V gene is TRBV5-8, the J gene TRBJ2-5; the match to TRBD1 covers 8 bases. This CDR3 is 18 amino acids long. V was clipped by 2 bases and J by 5 bases; unmatched bases: 17. Germline values: CDR1 SGHTS, CDR2 YDEGEE. CDR3 in DNA: TGTGCCAGCAGCTTACACCCACGGGACAGGCCCCTTCGGGAGACCCAGTACTTC. This codes for CASSLHPRDRPLRETQYF.